The clone carrying this TCR beta chain was recorded a few times. Its antigen is not known. This entry is derived from a study of blood T cells in healthy people across ages. Study-wide points: Naive CD4+ cells and diversity were both higher in long-lived donors than in aged donors.

The second PCR ran about 6 to 11 cycles with a sample-barcoded 5' primer and J-beta primers. TCRdb reprocessed the 5' RACE reads with MiXCR, giving one entry per CDR3 protein. The sample holds some 850,000 distinct CDR3 sequences, approximately 24% seen once. Germline loops: CDR1 SGHKS, CDR2 YYEKEE (reference sequence). This CDR3 has 14 residues. The V gene lost 3 bases and the J gene lost 5 bases, with 14 bases spanning the gap. This same sample was also taken into another study, of T cells of mothers and their children. That report notes: Donors were a few healthy Caucasian mothers and their six children.

This rearrangement joins TRBV5-5 to TRBJ1-2; D is uncertain. The origin of this receptor is a boy aged 5-17 years in good health. Specimen: blood. The CDR3 loop is CASSSPAEVYGYTF. The CDR3 DNA reads as TGTGCCAGCAGCTCCCCGGCGGAGGTGTATGGCTACACCTTC.